A selection of T cell receptor beta chains follows, all from one sample in a study of blood T cell repertoires in COVID-19. The assay was immunoSEQ multiplex PCR, and TCRdb's table has in-frame clones only and misses some. The sample gives about 250,000 clones, approximately 84% of which show up once; roughly 3.6% is in the top ten. Sequenced sample: PBMCs or T cells enriched from blood (not recorded which). The receptors shown here come from a man aged 50 to 59 who had recovered from COVID-19. Each CDR3 is given with its conserved first and last residue. A D gene is named only where the DNA matches it firmly. Clone size appears in some rows only: once, few, many, or a class for an expanded clone.

J gene,clone size,V gene,D gene,CDR3 DNA,CDR3 protein
TRBJ1-1,.,TRBV19,.,TGTGCCAGTAGTATGATAACAGGGCCACTCACTGAAGCTTTCTTT,CASSMITGPLTEAFF
TRBJ2-7,once,TRBV7-9,TRBD1,TGTGCCAGCAGCGGGCGGACCGGGACAGCCTACTACGAGCAGTACTTC,CASSGRTGTAYYEQYF
TRBJ1-1,.,TRBV5-1,.,TGCGCCAGCAGCTTGACGCCCCGGGACAAGAACACTGAAGCTTTCTTT,CASSLTPRDKNTEAFF
TRBJ1-6,.,TRBV6-6,TRBD1,TGTGCCAGCAGACGATCAGGGGGCAGGACCTATAATTCACCCCTCCACTTT,CASRRSGGRTYNSPLHF
TRBJ1-2,.,TRBV27,TRBD1,TGTGCCAGCAGCCCGGGACAGATAGGTGGCTACACCTTC,CASSPGQIGGYTF
TRBJ2-2,many,TRBV5-5,TRBD1,TGTGCCAGCAGCCAGGGGGCGGGAACCACCGGGGAGCTGTTTTTT,CASSQGAGTTGELFF
TRBJ1-3,.,TRBV19,.,TGTGCCAGTAGGATGGCCTCCAGGGACACCATATATTTT,CASRMASRDTIYF
TRBJ1-6,.,TRBV11-1,.,TGTGCCAGCAGCCCTAGCGTGTTCGGTTCACCCCTCCACTTT,CASSPSVFGSPLHF
TRBJ2-7,.,TRBV7-8,.,TGTGCCAGCACCCCAGGGGGGCGGGCAATCGCCTACGAGCAGTACTTC,CASTPGGRAIAYEQYF
TRBJ2-5,.,TRBV25-1,.,TGTGCCAGCAGTGAATCCCCTGCGTACCAAGAGACCCAGTACTTC,CASSESPAYQETQYF
TRBJ1-4,.,TRBV30,TRBD1,TGTGCCTGGTTCAGGACAGGAACAAATGAAAAACTGTTTTTT,CAWFRTGTNEKLFF
TRBJ1-2,.,TRBV5-1,.,TGCGCCAGCAGCTTGCCCCCCGGGGTTGGCTACACCTTC,CASSLPPGVGYTF
TRBJ2-1,.,TRBV10-3,TRBD1,TGTGCCATCAGTTACAGGGGGCAAGGTGGGAATGAGCAGTTCTTC,CAISYRGQGGNEQFF
TRBJ1-1,.,TRBV5-1,.,TGCGCCAGCAGCTTTACAGGGTTAGGCACTGAAGCTTTCTTT,CASSFTGLGTEAFF
TRBJ1-1,.,TRBV9,.,TGTGCCAGCAGCGTAGATCAGGGAACTGAAGCTTTCTTT,CASSVDQGTEAFF
TRBJ2-3,.,TRBV12-5,TRBD2,TGTGCTAGTGGTCTTCCTTTCCGGGGGCGGGAGGGCCGGTCAGATACGCAGTATTTT,CASGLPFRGREGRSDTQYF
TRBJ1-6,.,TRBV23-1,.,TGCGCCAGCAGTCTTCCAGGGTATTTTTCACCCCTCCACTTT,CASSLPGYFSPLHF
TRBJ2-5,.,TRBV29-1,.,TGCAGCGTTAAAGGGCGGAGACTTCAAGAGACCCAGTACTTC,CSVKGRRLQETQYF
TRBJ1-2,once,TRBV6-5,.,TGTGCCAGCCTAGGCCCGCGGAGAGCTAACTATGGCTACACCTTC,CASLGPRRANYGYTF
TRBJ2-7,.,TRBV4-3,TRBD2,TGCGCCAGCAGCCAAGATTATGAGGGGGGAACTAGCGGTACCTACGAGCAGTACTTC,CASSQDYEGGTSGTYEQYF
TRBJ2-2,few,TRBV5-6,.,TGTGCCAGCAGCCAACCAGGGCGAACCGGGGAGCTGTTTTTT,CASSQPGRTGELFF
TRBJ2-7,.,TRBV28,TRBD2,TGTGCCAGCAGTTTAGGGGGGGGGACCTCCTACGAGCAGTACTTC,CASSLGGGTSYEQYF
TRBJ2-1,.,TRBV21-1,.,TGTGCCCGGAGAGCCAGGAGAGGGGGTGAGCAGTTCTTC,CARRARRGGEQFF
TRBJ2-6,.,TRBV20-1,.,TGCAGTGCTAGTCCCCCAGGCTCTGGGGCCAACGTCCTGACTTTC,CSASPPGSGANVLTF
TRBJ2-1,.,TRBV10-1,TRBD2,TGCGCCAGCAGTAGGACTAGCGGGTTATACAATGAGCAGTTCTTC,CASSRTSGLYNEQFF
TRBJ2-3,.,TRBV5-8,TRBD1,TGTGCCAGCAGCGCTGGGACAGTCCACACAGATACGCAGTATTTT,CASSAGTVHTDTQYF
TRBJ2-5,.,TRBV7-2,TRBD2,TGTGCCAGCAGCCCTAGCGGGACCCGGGAGACCCAGTACTTC,CASSPSGTRETQYF
TRBJ1-3,once,TRBV28,.,TGTGCCAGCAGTTACAGGGAATCTGGAAACACCATATATTTT,CASSYRESGNTIYF
TRBJ1-2,.,TRBV14,TRBD1,TGTGCCAGCAGCCAAGGGACAGGGGGGAACTATGGCTACACCTTC,CASSQGTGGNYGYTF
TRBJ1-2,.,TRBV7-9,.,TGTGCCAGCAGCTCTGCGGCGATCGGAGGTGGCTACACCTTC,CASSSAAIGGGYTF
TRBJ2-7,once,TRBV19,TRBD1,TGTGCCAGTACAACTAAGGCTGCAGGGGGTGGCTACGAGCAGTACTTC,CASTTKAAGGGYEQYF
TRBJ2-6,.,TRBV4-3,TRBD2,TGCGCCAGCAGCCAAGACGGGGGGATGGGTGGGGCCAACGTCCTGACTTTC,CASSQDGGMGGANVLTF
TRBJ2-2,.,TRBV5-1,TRBD1,TGCGCCAGCAGCTGGGGGGACAGGCAGGGAACCGGGGAGCTGTTTTTT,CASSWGDRQGTGELFF
TRBJ1-1,.,TRBV28,.,TGTGCCAGCAGTTCCTCAGGGGCCAGAAACACTGAAGCTTTCTTT,CASSSSGARNTEAFF
TRBJ2-7,.,TRBV4-2,TRBD2,TGTGCCAGCAGCCAAGATCGAGTATCTAGCGGGGCCTACGAGCAGTACTTC,CASSQDRVSSGAYEQYF
TRBJ2-7,.,TRBV15,TRBD1,TGTGCCACCAGCAGAGCCCGGGACAGCCTAAGGCAGTACTTC,CATSRARDSLRQYF
TRBJ1-2,.,TRBV6-5,TRBD1,TGTGCCAGCAGTCGACAGGGGGCAAAGGGCTACACCTTC,CASSRQGAKGYTF
TRBJ1-2,.,TRBV15,.,TGTGCCACCAGCAGGAGTTTTACAGGGAACTATGGCTACACCTTC,CATSRSFTGNYGYTF
TRBJ1-3,.,TRBV9,TRBD1,TGTGCCAGCAGCGTAGTAAGCGGGACAGGGATTCCAAACACCATATATTTT,CASSVVSGTGIPNTIYF
TRBJ2-1,.,TRBV10-1,.,TGCGCCAGCAGTAGTCGAGGGGGGGCCAATGAGCAGTTCTTC,CASSSRGGANEQFF
TRBJ2-7,.,TRBV7-8,.,TGTGCCAGCAGCTTAGTTACAGACGAGCAGTACTTC,CASSLVTDEQYF
TRBJ1-4,.,TRBV4-3,.,TGCGCCAGCAGCCAAAATGGATGGGCATCGGATGAAAAACTGTTTTTT,CASSQNGWASDEKLFF
TRBJ1-3,once,TRBV9,TRBD1,TGTGCCAGCAGCGTAGTAGGGGGCAGCCTCTCTGGAAACACCATATATTTT,CASSVVGGSLSGNTIYF
TRBJ2-1,.,TRBV7-3,TRBD2,TGTGCCAGCAGCCCCGGACTAGCGAGAGGGTTAGAGCAGTTCTTC,CASSPGLARGLEQFF
TRBJ1-2,.,TRBV5-1,.,TGCGCCAGCAGCCCAGTCGGCGGAAACTATGGCTACACCTTC,CASSPVGGNYGYTF
TRBJ2-5,.,TRBV7-9,TRBD2,TGTGCCAGCAGCTTAGAAGCGGGACGGACCCAAGAGACCCAGTACTTC,CASSLEAGRTQETQYF
TRBJ1-1,.,TRBV6-5,TRBD1,TGTGCCAGCCGGGACAGGGAGAACACTGAAGCTTTCTTT,CASRDRENTEAFF
TRBJ1-1,.,TRBV29-1,TRBD1,TGCAGCGTTGAGCAGGGGGCGGACACTGAAGCTTTCTTT,CSVEQGADTEAFF
TRBJ1-3,.,TRBV7-2,.,TGTGCCAGCAGCTATACAGGCGGAAGGTTCTCTGGAAACACCATATATTTT,CASSYTGGRFSGNTIYF
TRBJ2-7,.,TRBV11-3,.,TGTGCCAGCAGTTTAGACCCGGGGTCCTACGAGCAGTACTTC,CASSLDPGSYEQYF
TRBJ1-4,.,TRBV4-2,TRBD1,TGTGCCAGCAGCCAAGTAACAGGACAGGGAAGTGAAAAACTGTTTTTT,CASSQVTGQGSEKLFF